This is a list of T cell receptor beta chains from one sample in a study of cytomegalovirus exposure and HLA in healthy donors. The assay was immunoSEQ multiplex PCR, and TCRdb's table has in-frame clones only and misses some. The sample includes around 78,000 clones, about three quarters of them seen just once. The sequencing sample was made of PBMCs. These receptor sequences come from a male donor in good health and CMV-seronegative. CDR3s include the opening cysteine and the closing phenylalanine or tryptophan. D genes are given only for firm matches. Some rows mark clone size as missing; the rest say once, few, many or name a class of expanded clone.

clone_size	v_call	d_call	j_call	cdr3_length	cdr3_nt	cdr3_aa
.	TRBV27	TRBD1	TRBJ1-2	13	TGTGCCAGCAGTCCGGGACAGGGGGCCGGCTACCCCTTC	CASSPGQGAGYPF
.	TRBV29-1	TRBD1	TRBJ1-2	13	TGCAGCGTTGCCGAGGACAGGGAGTATGGCTACTCCTTC	CSVAEDREYGYSF
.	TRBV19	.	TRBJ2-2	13	TGTGCCAGTAGAGGAGCGAGCACCGGGGAGCTGTTTTTT	CASRGASTGELFF
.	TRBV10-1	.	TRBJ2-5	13	TGCGCCAGCAGTGAGTCCAGGGGAGAGACCCAGTACTTC	CASSESRGETQYF
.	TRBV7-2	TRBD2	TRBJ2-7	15	TGTGCCAGCAGCCCGCGGACTAGCGGGGGGTGGGAGCAGTACTTC	CASSPRTSGGWEQYF
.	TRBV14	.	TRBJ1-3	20	TGTGCCAGCAGCTTCCACTCACCGACCCGGTTTGGACAGCCTGGAAACACCATATATTTT	CASSFHSPTRFGQPGNTIYF
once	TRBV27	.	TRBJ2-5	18	TGTGCCAGCAGTTTAAAATCCGGACTGTATAGGGACCAAGAGACCCAGTACTTC	CASSLKSGLYRDQETQYF
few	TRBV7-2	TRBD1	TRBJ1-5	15	TGTGCCAGCAGCTACAGGGGCGGGGGCAATCAGCCCCAGCATTTT	CASSYRGGGNQPQHF
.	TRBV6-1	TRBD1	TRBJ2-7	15	TGTGCCAGCAGCGACGGTGGGACAGGGTCCTACGAGCAGTACTTC	CASSDGGTGSYEQYF
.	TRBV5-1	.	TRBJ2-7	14	TGCGCCAGCAGCATGGAAGCACTAGGCCACGAGCAGTACTTC	CASSMEALGHEQYF
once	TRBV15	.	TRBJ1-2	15	TGTGCCACCAGCGATACAGGGAATTCTAACTATGGCTACCCCTTC	CATSDTGNSNYGYPF
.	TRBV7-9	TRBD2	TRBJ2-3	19	TGTGCCAGCAGCCCAAGGAGGGTTGCTAGCGGGGTAAGCACAGATACGCAGTATTTT	CASSPRRVASGVSTDTQYF
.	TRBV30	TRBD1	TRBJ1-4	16	TGTGCCTGGAACCGGGACAGGGGTCGTTATGGTGAAAAACTGTTTTTT	CAWNRDRGRYGEKLFF
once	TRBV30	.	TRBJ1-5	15	TGTGCCTGGAGTGTTGGGGGGTCCGGCAATCAGCCCCAGCATTTT	CAWSVGGSGNQPQHF
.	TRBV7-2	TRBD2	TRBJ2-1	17	TGTGCCAGCAGCTCCTGGGGAAGCGGGGGGGCCTACAATGAGCAGTTCTTC	CASSSWGSGGAYNEQFF
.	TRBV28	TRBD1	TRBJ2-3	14	TGTGCCAGCAGATTGACAGGGGGCCCAGATACGCAGTATTTT	CASRLTGGPDTQYF
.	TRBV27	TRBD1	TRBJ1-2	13	TGTGCCAGCAGACAGACAGGGGGTTTTGGCTACACCTTC	CASRQTGGFGYTF
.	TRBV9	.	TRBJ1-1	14	TGTGCCAGCAGCCCAACATCGGGGGTGAGGGAAGCTTTCTTT	CASSPTSGVREAFF
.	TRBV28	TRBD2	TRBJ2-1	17	TGTGCCAGCAAGGGACTAGCGGGAGGGCCAATTAGGTATGAGCAGTTCTTC	CASKGLAGGPIRYEQFF
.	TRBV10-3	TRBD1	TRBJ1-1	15	TGTGCCATCAGTCCGGGACAGGGGTGGAACACTGAAGCTTTCTTT	CAISPGQGWNTEAFF
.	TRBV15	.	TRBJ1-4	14	TGTGCCACCAGCAGAGATCGTGATGGCGGAAAACTGTTTTTT	CATSRDRDGGKLFF
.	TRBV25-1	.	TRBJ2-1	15	TGTGCCAGCAGTGATTTTGACAGGCCCTACAATGAGCAGTTCTTC	CASSDFDRPYNEQFF
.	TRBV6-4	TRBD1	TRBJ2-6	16	TGTGCCAGCAGTAGGGACAGAAACTCTGGGGCCAACGTCCTGACTTTC	CASSRDRNSGANVLTF
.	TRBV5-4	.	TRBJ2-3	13	TGTGCCAGCAGCCAGGGCCATCAAGATACGCAGTATTTT	CASSQGHQDTQYF